Shown below are 13 T cell receptor beta chains from a single sample sequenced in a study of shared clonotypes between healthy human individuals (dated by TCRdb to the early 2020s). The receptor library was made with the immunoSEQ multiplex PCR assay. TCRdb re-hosts the immuneACCESS table, in-frame sequences only. Its copies lack some clones; in the studies checked, an unresolved V gene accounts for under half of them, and the cause for the rest is not known. The sample contains just over 2,000,000 clones, over 85% of them found a single time. The ten most abundant clones make up more than 0.1% of the sample. The material sequenced was naive CD4+ T cells sorted from blood. This specimen's cell subset or site label, per the study, means: CD45RA+ positively selected. These receptor sequences come from a man between 18 and 29 years old in good health.

As for this clone: This sample includes further DNA sequences coding for the same CDR3. The V call is TRBV18, the J call TRBJ1-5, with 7 bases matching TRBD1. Germline-derived CDR1 and CDR2 are KGHSH and LQKENI. The CDR3 spans 14 residues. V shed 4 bases and J 2 bases; nucleotides not matched to a gene: 2. For the CDR3, the DNA is TGTGCCAGCTCACTTCAGGGGGGCAATCAGCCCCAGCATTTT. Encoded protein: CASSLQGGNQPQHF. The complete variable domain, with remaining parts taken from reference TRBV18 and TRBJ1-5, reads NAGVMQNPRHLVRRRGQEARLRCSPMKGHSHVYWYRQLPEEGLKFMVYLQKENIIDESGMPKERFSAEFPKEGPSILRIQQVVRGDSAAYFCASSLQGGNQPQHFGDGTRLSIL.

The rearrangement uses TRBV6-5 and TRBJ2-7; TRBD2 matches at 9 bases. V trimming: 0 bases; J trimming: 0 bases; junction bases outside the gene matches: 3. Germline V lookup: CDR1 MNHEY, CDR2 SVGAGI. This CDR3 has 16 amino acids. The CDR3 region is CASSYSSSGTSYEQYF. Written as DNA, the CDR3 is TGTGCCAGCAGTTACTCCTCTAGCGGGACCTCCTACGAGCAGTACTTC.

This clone was detected only once. The V call is TRBV6-5, the J call TRBJ2-3; no reliable D call. The CDR3 loop spans 15 amino acids. CDR1 is MNHEY, CDR2 SVGAGI, per germline. V lost 0 bases to trimming and J lost 3 bases, with 10 bases between them. DNA for the CDR3: TGTGCCAGCAGTTACTCGGCGCACTCAACAGATACGCAGTATTTT. Its protein product is CASSYSAHSTDTQYF.

The V call is TRBV4-1, the J call TRBJ1-4, with TRBD1 as a possible D gene (6 bases). V was cut by 0 bases and J by 6 bases, with 14 bases left in between. The CDR3 is 16 residues long. Germline CDR1 is MGHRA and CDR2 is YSYEKL. Here the CDR3 DNA reads TGCGCCAGCAGCCAAGACGGGACACTCGCGGATGAAAAACTGTTTTTT. Its translation is CASSQDGTLADEKLFF.

V is TRBV11-3 and J is TRBJ2-7, with 8 bases identical to TRBD2. The CDR3 loop spans 12 amino acids. CDR1 SGHNT and CDR2 YENEEA come from the germline V gene. V gave up 4 bases and J gave up 10 bases; unmatched junction bases: 6. The CDR3 loop reads CASSSTSAQQYF. CDR3 sequence (DNA): TGTGCCAGCAGCTCGACTAGCGCACAACAGTACTTC.

The CDR3 DNA sequence: TGTGCCAGCAGGAGGACTGGCCTAGAGACCCAGTACTTC. Encoded protein: CASRRTGLETQYF. This chain connects TRBV28 to TRBJ2-5; the D gene is possibly TRBD2 (5 bases). This CDR3 has 13 amino acids. With 6 bases removed from V and 4 bases from J, the gap between germline ends came to 12 bases. CDR1 is MDHEN, CDR2 SYDVKM, per germline.

This chain links TRBV5-1 with TRBJ2-5; the match to TRBD2 covers 7 bases. Germline V gene data show CDR1 as SGHRS and CDR2 as YFSETQ. The CDR3 spans 16 residues. J gave up 5 bases and V 2 bases, and 12 bases lay outside the gene matches. The CDR3 nucleotides read TGCGCCAGCAGCTTAGTAGGAGCGGGGAGTGCTGAGACCCAGTACTTC. Encoded protein: CASSLVGAGSAETQYF. The full variable domain, in which reference TRBV5-1 and TRBJ2-5 provide the parts outside the CDR3, is KAGVTQTPRYLIKTRGQQVTLSCSPISGHRSVSWYQQTPGQGLQFLFEYFSETQRNKGNFPGRFSGRQFSNSRSEMNVSTLELGDSALYLCASSLVGAGSAETQYFGPGTRLLVL.

The chain combines TRBV29-1 with TRBJ1-5; D remains unclear. The CDR3 spans 13 residues. In germline, CDR1 is SQVTM, CDR2 ANQGSEA. V lost 4 bases to trimming and J lost 3 bases, with 10 bases between them. CDR3 bases: TGCAGCGTTGGGGCAGGCCTCAATCAGCCCCAGCATTTT. Translated: CSVGAGLNQPQHF. The whole variable domain, remainder taken from reference TRBV29-1 and TRBJ1-5, is SAVISQKPSRDICQRGTSLTIQCQVDSQVTMMFWYRQQPGQSLTLIATANQGSEATYESGFVIDKFPISRPNLTFSTLTVSNMSPEDSSIYLCSVGAGLNQPQHFGDGTRLSIL.

CDR3 nucleotides: TGTGCCAGCAGTGAATTTGTGTACACTGAAGCTTTCTTT. Protein product: CASSEFVYTEAFF. The chain recombines TRBV2 with TRBJ1-1; D is unclear. There are 13 residues in the CDR3. Germline V gives CDR1 SNHLY, CDR2 FYNNEI. Trimming cost V 2 bases and J 3 bases, with 7 bases left between them. The entire variable domain, with the rest obtained from reference TRBV2 and TRBJ1-1, is as follows: EPEVTQTPSHQVTQMGQEVILRCVPISNHLYFYWYRQILGQKVEFLVSFYNNEISEKSEIFDDQFSVERPDGSNFTLKIRSTKLEDSAMYFCASSEFVYTEAFFGQGTRLTVV.

The chain carries TRBV7-9 and TRBJ1-4; 7 nucleotides align to TRBD1. CDR1 SEHNR and CDR2 FQNEAQ come from the germline V gene (reference sequence). The CDR3 is 15 residues long. Trimming took 5 bases from V and 8 from J; bases not matched to a gene: 11. Written as DNA, the CDR3 is TGTGCCAGCAGCCCCAACGACAGGGCCGGGGAAAAACTGTTTTTT. The encoded protein is CASSPNDRAGEKLFF.

The CDR3 region has the DNA TGTGCTAGTGGCTCCGGACCGAACAATGAGCAGTTCTTC. Translation gives CASGSGPNNEQFF. This chain links TRBV12-5 with TRBJ2-1; D is undetermined. The CDR3 length is 13 residues. CDR1 LGHNT and CDR2 FRNRAP come from the germline V gene. V was trimmed by 6 bases and J by 5 bases, leaving 11 bases between them. The whole variable domain, filled in from reference TRBV12-5 and TRBJ2-1, reads DARVTQTPRHKVTEMGQEVTMRCQPILGHNTVFWYRQTMMQGLELLAYFRNRAPLDDSGMPKDRFSAEMPDATLATLKIQPSEPRDSAVYFCASGSGPNNEQFFGPGTRLTVL.

This clone was detected once. J is TRBJ2-4 and V is TRBV21-1; the DNA was not used to check the table's D call, TRBD2. TRBV21-1 is classified as a pseudogene. The CDR3 sequence is 16 residues long. The CDR3 DNA follows: TGTGCCAGCAGCAAAGAGCGGCAGAAGGCCAAAAACATTCAGTACTTC. It translates to CASSKERQKAKNIQYF.

This clone appeared a single time. The chain joins TRBV29-1 to TRBJ1-1; D unresolved. The V end lost 4 bases, the J end lost 1 base, and 13 bases lay between the germline ends. The germline CDR1 and CDR2 sequences are SQVTM and ANQGSEA. This CDR3 region has 14 residues. For the CDR3, the DNA is TGCAGCGTTGGGCCCAAATTAGGGAACACTGAAGCTTTCTTT. Translated: CSVGPKLGNTEAFF.